Shown below are 30 T cell receptor beta chains from a single sample sequenced in a study of T cells after yellow fever vaccination. TCRdb reprocessed the 5' RACE reads via MiXCR and lists one record per CDR3 protein. Of 100,000 to 150,000 distinct CDR3 sequences in the sample, around 15% were seen once. The sample was CD8+ T cells sorted from PBMCs, taken 5 days after the yellow fever booster vaccination. These receptors all stem from a man between 18 and 29 years old who received the YFV17D yellow fever vaccine.

This chain uses TRBV12-3 or TRBV12-4 with TRBJ1-2; D is perhaps TRBD1 (5 bases). There are 13 residues in the CDR3. Trimming removed 5 bases from V and 5 bases from J, with 12 bases in between. The CDR3 spells CASSPEGPYGYTF. The CDR3 coding sequence is TGTGCCAGCAGTCCCGAGGGGCCGTATGGCTACACCTTC.

The chain has TRBV7-6 and TRBJ2-2; 10 bases align to TRBD2. Germline V gene sequence: CDR1 SGHVS, CDR2 FNYEAQ. CDR3 size: 19 residues. With 1 base clipped from V and 0 bases from J, the junction kept 8 bases outside the gene matches. This CDR3 reads CASSLGLAGEPANTGELFF. In nucleotides, the CDR3 is TGTGCCAGCAGCTTAGGTCTAGCGGGGGAACCCGCGAACACCGGGGAGCTGTTTTTT.

This clonotype came up a few times. The rearrangement links TRBV5-4 to TRBJ2-5; D remains ambiguous. There are 14 residues in the CDR3. From germline, CDR1 is SGHNT and CDR2 YYREEE (reference sequence). Trimming left V 3 bases short and J 0 bases short, with 9 bases between. The CDR3 protein is CASSWAQNQETQYF. In nucleotides, the CDR3 is TGTGCCAGCAGCTGGGCGCAGAACCAAGAGACCCAGTACTTC.

This clonotype showed up many times. CDR3 bases: TGTGCCAGCAGCTCAGACTTAGCGGGGGGCCCTCCATACAATGAGCAGTTCTTC. Residues: CASSSDLAGGPPYNEQFF. This chain links TRBV7-9 with TRBJ2-1; TRBD2 matches at 10 bases. The CDR3 consists of 18 residues. From germline, CDR1 is SEHNR and CDR2 FQNEAQ (reference sequence). J lost 4 bases, V lost 4 bases, and 13 bases had no gene match.

This clonotype was picked up many times. The rearrangement links TRBV4-2 to TRBJ2-1; 8 bases fit TRBD2. Germline V lookup: CDR1 LGHNA, CDR2 YNFKEQ. This CDR3 has 15 amino acids. Unmatched junction bases numbered 3, after V lost 2 bases and J lost 3 bases. The CDR3 DNA reads as TGTGCCAGCAGCCAATTGCGGGGGGACTACAATGAGCAGTTCTTC. Translated, it gives CASSQLRGDYNEQFF.

This clonotype was observed a few times. The chain recombines TRBV10-3 with TRBJ2-1; D unresolved. Trimming stripped 4 bases from V and 3 bases from J, with 7 bases between. The germline V gene encodes CDR1 ENHRY and CDR2 SYGVKD. This CDR3 spans 13 amino acids. Written as DNA, the CDR3 is TGTGCCATCAGTGCGACACTCTACAATGAGCAGTTCTTC. Encoded protein: CAISATLYNEQFF.

This clonotype was observed a handful of times. The J gene is TRBJ2-3, the V gene TRBV9; D possibly matches TRBD1 or TRBD2 (5 bases each). V was clipped by 4 bases and J by 4 bases, with 16 bases between them. The CDR3 has 15 residues. Germline CDR1 reads SGDLS; CDR2 reads YYNGEE. CDR3 DNA: TGTGCCAGCAGCAGACGGGACGATGGCGCAGATACGCAGTATTTT. Translated, it gives CASSRRDDGADTQYF. The variable domain in full, with the rest retrieved from reference TRBV9 and TRBJ2-3, is DSGVTQTPKHLITATGQRVTLRCSPRSGDLSVYWYQQSLDQGLQFLIQYYNGEERAKGNILERFSAQQFPDLHSELNLSSLELGDSALYFCASSRRDDGADTQYFGPGTRLTVL.

This clonotype came up many times. The genes are TRBV13 and TRBJ2-3, with 7 bases fitting TRBD2. V shed 3 bases and J 2 bases; nucleotides not matched to a gene: 2. The CDR3 is made up of 14 amino acids. Germline CDR1 and CDR2: PRHDT and FYEKMQ (reference sequence). For the CDR3, the DNA is TGTGCCAGCAGCTTCGGGGGGTTCACAGATACGCAGTATTTT. Residues: CASSFGGFTDTQYF.

The chain couples TRBV5-4 to TRBJ2-5; the D is unclear. Germline-derived CDR1 and CDR2 are SGHNT and YYREEE (reference sequence). The V gene lost 0 bases and the J gene lost 5 bases, with 11 bases spanning the gap. This CDR3 is 14 amino acids long. The CDR3 protein is CASSLESSYETQYF. DNA for the CDR3: TGTGCCAGCAGCTTGGAGTCGTCGTACGAGACCCAGTACTTC.

This clonotype was seen more than once but under ten times. The chain has TRBV4-2 and TRBJ2-1; 7 nucleotides agree with TRBD1. The CDR3 is made up of 15 amino acids. Germline lookup yields CDR1 LGHNA and CDR2 YNFKEQ. J was trimmed by 4 bases and V by 2 bases; bases with no gene match: 5. The CDR3 protein is CASSQSGTVYNEQFF. The CDR3 DNA reads TGTGCCAGCAGCCAATCAGGGACAGTATACAATGAGCAGTTCTTC.

This clonotype was seen repeatedly, ten times or more. The chain couples TRBV5-1 to TRBJ2-1; no clear D. CDR3 length equals 15 residues. The germline gives CDR1 SGHRS, CDR2 YFSETQ. Trimming took off 0 bases at V and 3 bases at J, with 10 bases between the two ends. CDR3 protein: CASSLVRVNYNEQFF. Here the CDR3 DNA reads TGCGCCAGCAGCTTGGTAAGAGTTAACTACAATGAGCAGTTCTTC.

In its sample, this clonotype was seen a few times. The chain uses TRBV21-1 and TRBJ2-2. TRBV21-1 is a pseudogene locus. The CDR3 sequence is 12 residues long. For the CDR3, the DNA is TGTGCCAGCAGCAAGAGGTGCGGGGAGCTGTTTTTT. This encodes CASSKRCGELFF.

This clonotype was seen a few times. The chain recombines TRBV28 with TRBJ1-5; a weak D match, TRBD1 (6 bases). This CDR3 has 13 residues. Germline CDR1 and CDR2: MDHEN and SYDVKM. V lost 2 bases, J lost 6 bases, and 8 bases lay in between. The CDR3 loop is CASSLGGFQPQHF. CDR3 DNA sequence: TGTGCCAGCAGTTTAGGGGGCTTTCAGCCCCAGCATTTT.

The V and J genes are TRBV29-1 and TRBJ2-5, with D perhaps being TRBD1 or TRBD2 (6 bases each). The CDR3 sequence is 14 residues long. Germline-derived CDR1 and CDR2 are SQVTM and ANQGSEA. Trimming pared 0 bases from V and 4 bases from J, leaving 12 bases between. The CDR3 loop reads CSVEDPGGAETQYF. The CDR3 DNA sequence: TGCAGCGTTGAAGATCCCGGGGGCGCAGAGACCCAGTACTTC. Drawing the rest from reference TRBV29-1 and TRBJ2-5, the complete variable domain is SAVISQKPSRDICQRGTSLTIQCQVDSQVTMMFWYRQQPGQSLTLIATANQGSEATYESGFVIDKFPISRPNLTFSTLTVSNMSPEDSSIYLCSVEDPGGAETQYFGPGTRLLVL.

This clonotype was seen repeatedly, ten times or more. The chain is built from TRBV6-2 or TRBV6-3 and TRBJ1-5; the D is unclear. V lost 8 bases to trimming and J lost 7 bases, with 15 bases between them. The CDR3 loop spans 13 amino acids. Germline V gives CDR1 MNHEY, CDR2 SVGEGT. The CDR3 spells CASRSWFAQPQHF. The CDR3 bases are TGTGCCAGCCGCTCGTGGTTCGCGCAGCCCCAGCATTTT.

This sequence joins TRBV5-6 and TRBJ1-5; no clear D gene. Trimming cost V 0 bases and J 9 bases, with 13 bases left between them. This CDR3 spans 14 amino acids. Germline-derived CDR1 and CDR2 are SGHDT and YYEEEE. CDR3 protein: CASSLADRGWPQHF. The CDR3 DNA reads as TGTGCCAGCAGCTTGGCCGACCGTGGGTGGCCCCAGCATTTT.

This clonotype was found a few times. The CDR3 nucleotides read TGTGCCAGCAGTTACTCGGCGGCGGGGGGGAACAATGAGCAGTTCTTC. Amino acids: CASSYSAAGGNNEQFF. The V gene is TRBV6-6, the J gene TRBJ2-1; 9 positions agree with TRBD2. CDR3 size: 16 residues. V shed 0 bases and J 5 bases; nucleotides not matched to a gene: 5. From germline, CDR1 is MNHNY and CDR2 SVGAGI (reference sequence).

This chain joins TRBV7-6 and TRBJ2-3, with 7 bases identical to TRBD2. Losses at the gene ends were 5 bases for V and 5 bases for J; bases not matched to a gene: 7. This CDR3 has 14 amino acids. From germline, CDR1 is SGHVS and CDR2 FNYEAQ. CDR3 region: CASSPSGAVDTQYF. The CDR3, as DNA: TGTGCCAGCAGCCCCAGCGGGGCAGTAGATACGCAGTATTTT.

This clonotype was detected only a few times. The CDR3 DNA is TGCAGTGCTAGCCTCACAGACAGGAACACTGAAGCTTTCTTT. This sequence encodes CSASLTDRNTEAFF. The chain is built from TRBV20-1 and TRBJ1-1; D might be TRBD1 (5 bases). V lost 3 bases, J lost 1 base, and 12 bases lay in between. Looked up from germline, CDR1 is DFQATT and CDR2 is SNEGSKA (reference sequence). The length of the CDR3 is 14 residues.

This chain uses TRBV11-1 with TRBJ2-7; the D is unclear. CDR1 is SGHAT and CDR2 is FQDESV in the germline V gene (reference sequence). The CDR3 covers 14 residues. The V end lost 5 bases, the J end lost 0 bases, and 11 bases lay between the germline ends. CDR3 loop: CASSPEDNSYEQYV. As DNA, the CDR3 is TGTGCCAGCAGCCCGGAAGACAACTCCTACGAGCAGTACGTC.

The chain couples TRBV4-3 to TRBJ1-2; 12 bases fit TRBD1. The ends lost 4 bases at V and 4 bases at J; junction bases unmatched: 4. Germline V gives CDR1 LGHNA, CDR2 YSLEER. The CDR3 length is 15 residues. In nucleotides, the CDR3 is TGCGCCAGCAGCCCCGGGACAGGGGGCGGCTATGGCTACACCTTC. Amino acids: CASSPGTGGGYGYTF.

This clonotype was recorded a few times. The chain joins TRBV3-1 to TRBJ1-2; D gene unclear. Trimming cost V 3 bases and J 2 bases, with 10 bases left between them. Germline assignment: CDR1 LGHDT and CDR2 YNNKEL (reference sequence). The CDR3 totals 14 residues. CDR3 in DNA: TGTGCCAGCAGCCATATTAATATCAACTATGGCTACACCTTC. Its translation is CASSHININYGYTF.

V gene TRBV9 combines with J gene TRBJ2-6; 7 bases map to TRBD1. The length of the CDR3 is 16 residues. Germline CDR1 and CDR2: SGDLS and YYNGEE. V shed 4 bases, J shed 0 bases, and the junction held 4 bases outside the gene matches. The CDR3 nucleotides are TGTGCCAGCAGCCCAACAGGGGCCTCTGGGGCCAACGTCCTGACTTTC. Translated: CASSPTGASGANVLTF. The whole variable domain, remainder taken from reference TRBV9 and TRBJ2-6, is DSGVTQTPKHLITATGQRVTLRCSPRSGDLSVYWYQQSLDQGLQFLIQYYNGEERAKGNILERFSAQQFPDLHSELNLSSLELGDSALYFCASSPTGASGANVLTFGAGSRLTVL.

Many counts were recorded for this clonotype. The chain uses TRBV10-3 and TRBJ2-2, with TRBD1 identical over 8 bases. After removal of 10 bases from V and 6 bases from J, the junction contained 13 bases not matched to a gene. The CDR3 runs 15 residues. Germline loops: CDR1 ENHRY, CDR2 SYGVKD. CDR3 protein: CATAGPDRVAGELFF. DNA of the CDR3: TGTGCCACCGCAGGACCGGACAGGGTGGCCGGGGAGCTGTTTTTT.

In its sample, this clonotype was seen once. V is TRBV9 and J is TRBJ2-3, with D possibly matching TRBD1 (5 bases). Between the trimmed V and J ends, which lost 2 bases and 3 bases, there was a span of 13 bases. CDR3 size: 15 residues. From germline, CDR1 is SGDLS and CDR2 YYNGEE. The CDR3 region has the DNA TGTGCCAGCAGCGTCTTTCAGGGTAGAACAGATACGCAGTATTTT. It yields the protein CASSVFQGRTDTQYF. The whole variable domain, remainder taken from reference TRBV9 and TRBJ2-3, is DSGVTQTPKHLITATGQRVTLRCSPRSGDLSVYWYQQSLDQGLQFLIQYYNGEERAKGNILERFSAQQFPDLHSELNLSSLELGDSALYFCASSVFQGRTDTQYFGPGTRLTVL.

This clonotype has only a few counts. The genes are TRBV4-1 and TRBJ2-3; D perhaps matches TRBD2 (5 bases). The CDR3 extends over 16 amino acids. The germline V gene has CDR1 MGHRA and CDR2 YSYEKL. V lost 3 bases, J lost 1 base, and 14 bases lay in between. CDR3 in amino acids: CASSHLRGLGTDTQYF. The CDR3 DNA is TGCGCCAGCAGCCATCTAAGAGGGTTGGGCACAGATACGCAGTATTTT.

The rearrangement joins TRBV4-3 to TRBJ1-1; D possibly corresponds to TRBD1 (5 bases). The CDR3 spans 13 residues. V lost 6 bases, J lost 4 bases, and 12 bases lay in between. Per germline, CDR1 LGHNA and CDR2 YSLEER. DNA for the CDR3: TGCGCCAGCAGGCGTAGTAGGGGCACTGAAGCTTTCTTT. This sequence encodes CASRRSRGTEAFF.

This clonotype was detected many times. The CDR3: CASSARPTGELFF. The CDR3 nucleotides read TGTGCCAGCAGTGCCCGCCCCACCGGGGAGCTGTTTTTT. The chain combines TRBV6-2 or TRBV6-3 with TRBJ2-2; D is unresolved. The ends were cut back, 5 bases at V and 4 bases at J, with 8 bases in the middle. Germline V CDR1 and CDR2: MNHEY, SVGEGT. The CDR3 covers 13 residues.

The V and J genes are TRBV4-1 and TRBJ1-6; D remains ambiguous. Trimming stripped 0 bases from V and 9 bases from J, with 12 bases between. From germline, CDR1 is MGHRA and CDR2 YSYEKL. The CDR3 consists of 15 residues. The chain's CDR3 is CASSQETGRASPLHF. Written as DNA, the CDR3 is TGCGCCAGCAGCCAAGAAACGGGTCGAGCTTCACCCCTCCACTTT.

This clonotype has just a few counts. V gene TRBV4-3 combines with J gene TRBJ1-3, with unresolved D. The germline CDR1 and CDR2 sequences are LGHNA and YSLEER. The CDR3 is 17 residues long. The V end lost 0 bases, the J end lost 0 bases, and 12 bases lay between the germline ends. The CDR3 sequence is CASSQDSAGFSGNTIYF. The CDR3 coding sequence is TGCGCCAGCAGCCAAGATTCGGCAGGCTTCTCTGGAAACACCATATATTTT.